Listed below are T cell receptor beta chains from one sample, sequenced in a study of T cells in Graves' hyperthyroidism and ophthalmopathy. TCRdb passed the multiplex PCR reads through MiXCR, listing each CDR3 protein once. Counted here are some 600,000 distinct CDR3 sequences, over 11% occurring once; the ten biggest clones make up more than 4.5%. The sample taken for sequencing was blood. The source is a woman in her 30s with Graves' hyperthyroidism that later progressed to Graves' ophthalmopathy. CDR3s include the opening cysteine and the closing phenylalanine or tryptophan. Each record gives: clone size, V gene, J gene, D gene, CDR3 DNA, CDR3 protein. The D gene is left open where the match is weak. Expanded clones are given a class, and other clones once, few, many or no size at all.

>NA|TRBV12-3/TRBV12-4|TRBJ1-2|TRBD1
TGTGCCAGCAGTTCCGGGGATTCGGGACAGGGGGTAGTTGGCTACACCTTC
CASSSGDSGQGVVGYTF
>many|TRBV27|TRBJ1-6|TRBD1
TGTGCCAGCAGGCACGGGACAGCGGATAATTCACCCCTCCACTTT
CASRHGTADNSPLHF
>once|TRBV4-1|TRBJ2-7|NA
TGCGCCAGCAGCCAAGAAGGGCAGGGGGGCTCCTACGAGCAGTACTTC
CASSQEGQGGSYEQYF
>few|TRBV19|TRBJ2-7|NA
TGTGCCAGTACACCCAAGGCTCCCCAGCCCTACGAGCAGTACTTC
CASTPKAPQPYEQYF
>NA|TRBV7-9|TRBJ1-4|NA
TGTGCCAGCAGCCCCGCGACGGTTACTAATGAAAAACTGTTTTTT
CASSPATVTNEKLFF
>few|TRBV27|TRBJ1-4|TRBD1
TGTGCCAGCAGTTTATCAGGGACAGGCCTGCCTAATGAAAAACTGTTTTTT
CASSLSGTGLPNEKLFF
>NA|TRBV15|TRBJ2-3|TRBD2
TGTGCCACCAGCAGAGATACTCTAGCGGGAGCCAGCAGGGATACGCAGTATTTT
CATSRDTLAGASRDTQYF
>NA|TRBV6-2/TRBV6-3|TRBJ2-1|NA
TGTGCCAGCAGCCTCCTCGCGGAGCGAAAGTACAATGAGCAGTTCTTC
CASSLLAERKYNEQFF
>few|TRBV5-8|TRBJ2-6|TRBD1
TGTGCCAGCAGCTTAAGGACAGGCGGCTCTGGGGCCAACGTCCTGACTTTC
CASSLRTGGSGANVLTF
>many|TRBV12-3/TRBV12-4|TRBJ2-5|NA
TGTGCCAGCAGTTTACAGGGGGGGCAAGAGACCCAGTACTTC
CASSLQGGQETQYF
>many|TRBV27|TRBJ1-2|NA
TGTGCCAGCAGCTCCAGGGCGGGAGATCATGGCTACACCTTC
CASSSRAGDHGYTF
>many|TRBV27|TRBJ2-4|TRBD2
TGTGCCAGCAGCTTAGCGGGAGGGCTTACCATTCAGTACTTC
CASSLAGGLTIQYF
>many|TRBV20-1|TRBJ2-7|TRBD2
TGCAGTGCTGTCCCCTCTAGCGGGAGTCGTTACGAGCAGTACTTC
CSAVPSSGSRYEQYF
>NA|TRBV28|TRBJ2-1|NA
TGTGCCAGCAGACAGACAATCAATGAGCAGTTCTTC
CASRQTINEQFF
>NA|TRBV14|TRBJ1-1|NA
TGTGCCAGCAGCCTCACCTTTACCGGGACACATATGAACACTGAAGCTTTCTTT
CASSLTFTGTHMNTEAFF
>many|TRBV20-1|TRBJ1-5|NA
TGCAGTGCCACTAGAGGGAATCAGCCCCAGCATTTT
CSATRGNQPQHF
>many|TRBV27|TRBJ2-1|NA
TGTGCCAGCAGTTTGAGCAGGGGATACAATGAGCAGTTCTTC
CASSLSRGYNEQFF
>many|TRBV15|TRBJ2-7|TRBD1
TGTGCCACCAGCAGAGAAGGGACAGGGGGCTACGAGCAGTACTTC
CATSREGTGGYEQYF
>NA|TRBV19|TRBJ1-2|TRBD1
TGTGCCAGTAGTAAGGGGACAGACTTCTATGGCTACACCTTC
CASSKGTDFYGYTF
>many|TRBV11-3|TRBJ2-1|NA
TGTGCCAGCAGCGAAAGGCAGGGATCCTACAATGAGCAGTTCTTC
CASSERQGSYNEQFF
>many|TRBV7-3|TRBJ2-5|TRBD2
TGTGCCAGCAGCCCCTCGGACCGGGGGGGCGCACAGACCCAGTACTTC
CASSPSDRGGAQTQYF
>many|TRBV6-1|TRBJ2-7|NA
TGTGCCAGCAGTTTTCGCAGGGACTCCTACGAGCAGTACTTC
CASSFRRDSYEQYF
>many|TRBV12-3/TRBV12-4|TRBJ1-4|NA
TGTGCCAGCAGAGCCGGGGCTGATGAAAAACTGTTTTTT
CASRAGADEKLFF
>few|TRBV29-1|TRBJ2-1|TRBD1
TGCAGCGTTGACAGGGCAGGGGGCCCGAATGAGCAGTTCTTC
CSVDRAGGPNEQFF
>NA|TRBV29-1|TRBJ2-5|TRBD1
TGCAGCGATGGGACAGACCAAGAGACCCAGTACTTC
CSDGTDQETQYF
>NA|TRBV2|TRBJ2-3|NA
TGTGCCAGCAGTGGAGAACTAGTTCGGGCAGATACGCAGTATTTT
CASSGELVRADTQYF
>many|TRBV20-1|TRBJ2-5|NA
TGCAGTGCTAGAGGTCAGGGGTTAGAACTGTACTTC
CSARGQGLELYF
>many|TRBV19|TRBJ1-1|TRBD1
TGTGCCAGTTCTCTGACAGGGGACCGGGAAGCTTTCTTT
CASSLTGDREAFF
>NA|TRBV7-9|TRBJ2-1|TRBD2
TGTGCCAGCAGCTTCCCCTTTGCGGGAGCTCCAACGGACTACAATGAGCAGTTCTTC
CASSFPFAGAPTDYNEQFF
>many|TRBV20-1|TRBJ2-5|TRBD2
TGCAGTGCTAATGGACCTAGCGGGGATCAAGAGACCCAGTACTTC
CSANGPSGDQETQYF
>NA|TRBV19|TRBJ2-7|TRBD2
TGTGCCAGTAGTATGGGACTACTAGACTACGAGCAGTACTTC
CASSMGLLDYEQYF
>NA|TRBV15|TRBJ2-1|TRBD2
TGTGCCACCAGCCCTCCCACTAGCGGGGCCCTCTCCTACAATGAGCAGTTCTTC
CATSPPTSGALSYNEQFF
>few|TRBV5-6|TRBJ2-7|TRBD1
TGTGCCAGCAGCTTGGGGACAGGGGGGCTCCGCGAGCAGTACTTC
CASSLGTGGLREQYF
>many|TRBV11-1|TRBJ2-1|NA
TGTGCCAGCAGCTTAGTAGGAACAGTAGCATCCTACAATGAGCAGTTCTTC
CASSLVGTVASYNEQFF
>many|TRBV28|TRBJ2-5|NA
TGTGCCAGCACGGACCGGGAGACCCAGTACTTC
CASTDRETQYF
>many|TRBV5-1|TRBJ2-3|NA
TGTGCCAGCAGTTTAGCTGGTAGCACAGATACGCAGTATTTT
CASSLAGSTDTQYF
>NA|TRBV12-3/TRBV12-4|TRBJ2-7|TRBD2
TGTGCCAGCAGTCCGACTAGCGGGGTCCCCTACAATGAGCAGTACTTC
CASSPTSGVPYNEQYF
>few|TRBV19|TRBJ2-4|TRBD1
TGTGCCAGTAGTATTGCCCCCAATCCGGGGACAGGGGTTAACATTCAGTACTTC
CASSIAPNPGTGVNIQYF
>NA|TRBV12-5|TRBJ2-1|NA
TGTGCTAGTGGTTTTGGGAGCTACAATGAGCAGTTCTTC
CASGFGSYNEQFF
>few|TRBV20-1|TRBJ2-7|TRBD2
TGCAGTGCTAGAGATTTAGCTAGCGGGAGTTCCGAGCAGTACTTC
CSARDLASGSSEQYF
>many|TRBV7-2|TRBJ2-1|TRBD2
TGTGCCAGCAGAACGGGACTAGCGGGAGTAAACGAGCAGTTCTTC
CASRTGLAGVNEQFF
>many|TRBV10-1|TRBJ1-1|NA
TGCGCCAGCAGCCAGAGCAGGGTGGGGAACACTGAAGCTTTCTTT
CASSQSRVGNTEAFF